What follows describes a single TCR beta chain. The antigen is undetermined. This record comes from a study of vaccination and CD4 T cells after COVID-19. Background on the study: Convalescent study patients returned SARS-CoV-2 positive nasal swab PCR results, with nine mild cases and one severe.

An Oncomine TCR Beta short-read assay was used to sequence the DNA from cultured CD4+ T cells. TCRdb re-called the PCR reads with MiXCR, one entry per CDR3 protein. The sample shows about 18,000 distinct CDR3 sequences, roughly three fifths of them seen only once. This CDR3 region has 17 residues. Germline V gene lookup returns CDR1 SGHTA and CDR2 FQGNSA. Trimming removed 5 bases from V and 4 bases from J; junction bases left unmatched: 14. Treatment given: approximately 9-day PBMC culture with coronavirus spike peptide pools or control peptides (ViraFEST assay). Recorded positive PCR dates fall between March and December 2020, preceding US Alpha, Beta and Delta variants.

The chain combines TRBV7-2 with TRBJ1-1, with 9 bases fitting TRBD1. Sequences were derived from CD4+ T cells from blood, cultured in vitro, sampled after SARS-CoV-2 vaccination. The source of this sequence is a human donor who had recovered from COVID-19. The CDR3: CASSRGGTGILTTEAFF. The CDR3 coding sequence is TGTGCCAGCAGCCGTGGGGGGACAGGGATCTTGACCACTGAAGCTTTCTTT.